Given below is one T cell receptor beta chain in context. The specificity of this receptor is unknown. Base-call qualities are not available, and no considerably larger clone is one nucleotide away. The sample comes from a study of T cell changes during pregnancy in multiple sclerosis (dated by TCRdb to the late 2010s). As for the study more broadly: Changes in the T cell repertoire over the course of pregnancy were examined in this study in women with multiple sclerosis.

Receptor libraries were prepared by the immunoSEQ multiplex PCR assay. In its TCRdb copy, this immuneACCESS table keeps in-frame sequences only and misses some clones. Where compared with another copy, unresolved V genes explain less than half of these, and the others have no known cause. This sample gives roughly 70,000 clones in total; around 92% of them show up just once. The ten largest make up approximately 2.8% of the sample. Trimming takes 1 base off V and 8 bases off J; junction bases not matched to a gene: 5. For CDR1 and CDR2, the germline V gene (reference sequence) lists MNHEY and SMNVEV. The CDR3 measures 15 amino acids from cysteine to phenylalanine. Only the CDR3 region is kept as DNA, spanning 45 bases read in frame from base 1.

The sequencing used peripheral blood, collected in the third trimester of pregnancy. In this chain, TRBV27 is recombined with TRBJ2-1; the junction holds 10 bases that match TRBD2. The clonotype comes from a female donor in good health, enrolled as a control in a pregnancy study. The CDR3 region reads CASSLFSGGLDEQFF. The DNA is TGTGCCAGCAGTTTATTTAGCGGGGGGTTAGATGAGCAGTTCTTC.